This record concerns one T cell receptor beta chain sequence. Here immunoSEQ multiplex PCR was the method, and the copy in TCRdb shows in-frame clones only, minus some. Of just over 95,000 clones detected, around 96% appear once; the ten largest clones hold less than 0.35%. This specimen belongs to a study of technical replicates of blood from several donors. The CDR3 consists of 15 residues. The ends were cut back, 7 bases at V and 3 bases at J, with 18 bases in the middle. Germline V lookup: CDR1 ENHRY, CDR2 SYGVKD. This TCR derives from a human donor in good health. The sample taken for sequencing was T cells isolated from PBMCs. V usage is TRBV10-3 and J usage is TRBJ1-1; D unclear. CDR3 region: CAITSVQTGDTEAFF. CDR3 nucleotides: TGTGCCATCACCAGTGTACAGACCGGGGACACTGAAGCTTTCTTT.